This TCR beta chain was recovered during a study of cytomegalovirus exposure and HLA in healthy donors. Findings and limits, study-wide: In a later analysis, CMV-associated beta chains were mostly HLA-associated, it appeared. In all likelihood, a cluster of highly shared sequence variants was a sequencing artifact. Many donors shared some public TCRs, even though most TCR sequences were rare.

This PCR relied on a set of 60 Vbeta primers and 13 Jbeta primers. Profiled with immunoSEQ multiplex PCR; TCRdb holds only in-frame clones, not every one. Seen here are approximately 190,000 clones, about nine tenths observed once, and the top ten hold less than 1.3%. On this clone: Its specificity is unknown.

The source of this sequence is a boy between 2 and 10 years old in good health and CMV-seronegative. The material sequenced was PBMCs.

Here the CDR3 reads CASSNPGGNQPQHF. CDR3 bases: TGTGCCAGTAGCAACCCAGGGGGAAATCAGCCCCAGCATTTT. The V and J genes are TRBV19 and TRBJ1-5, with 7 bases matching TRBD1. The CDR3 spans 14 residues. The V and J ends lost 6 bases and 4 bases, in that order; junction bases with no gene match: 6. Germline V gene lookup returns CDR1 LNHDA and CDR2 SQIVND (reference sequence).